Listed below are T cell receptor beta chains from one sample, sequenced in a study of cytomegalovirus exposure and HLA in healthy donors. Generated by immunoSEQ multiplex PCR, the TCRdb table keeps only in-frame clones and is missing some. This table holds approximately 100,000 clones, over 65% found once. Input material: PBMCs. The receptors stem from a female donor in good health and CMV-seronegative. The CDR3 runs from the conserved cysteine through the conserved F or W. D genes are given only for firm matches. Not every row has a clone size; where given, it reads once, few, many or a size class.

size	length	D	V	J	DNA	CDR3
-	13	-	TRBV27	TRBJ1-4	TGTGCCAGCAGTCCGGGATCCCTTCGTGAAATGTTTTTT	CASSPGSLREMFF
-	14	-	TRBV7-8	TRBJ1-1	TGTGCCAGCAGCCTCAGGGCCCCGGACACTGAAGCTTTCTTT	CASSLRAPDTEAFF
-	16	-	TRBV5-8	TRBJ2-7	TGTGCCAGCAGCTTGAGCTGGGGGCTCAGAGCCTACGAGCAGTACTTC	CASSLSWGLRAYEQYF
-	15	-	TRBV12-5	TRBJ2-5	TGTGCTAGTGGTTTGTACGGGGGGCGCGGGGAGACCCAGTACTTC	CASGLYGGRGETQYF
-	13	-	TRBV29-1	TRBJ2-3	TGCAGCGGGGGTGATGGGGGGACAGATACGCAGTATTTT	CSGGDGGTDTQYF
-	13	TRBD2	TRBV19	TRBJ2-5	TGTGCCAGCGCGGGGGGCAGACAAGAGACCCAGTACTTC	CASAGGRQETQYF
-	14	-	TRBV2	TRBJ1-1	TGTGCCAGCAGAGCCAGGGTGCTCAACACTGAAGCTTTCTTT	CASRARVLNTEAFF
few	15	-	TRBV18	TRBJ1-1	TGTGCCAGCTCACAGTTGACACAGCCGAACACTGAAGCTTTCTTT	CASSQLTQPNTEAFF
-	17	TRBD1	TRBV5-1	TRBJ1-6	TGCGCCAGCAGCTTGGAAGGGTTGGGACAGGGCCTTTCACCCCTCCACTTT	CASSLEGLGQGLSPLHF
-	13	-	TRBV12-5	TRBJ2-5	TGTGCTAGTGGTTTGTGGGCACGAGAGACCCAGTACTTC	CASGLWARETQYF
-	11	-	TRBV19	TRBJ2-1	TGTGCCAGCCGGGTCCACAATGAGCAGTTCTTC	CASRVHNEQFF
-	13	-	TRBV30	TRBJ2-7	TGTGCCTGGAGTGGACAGTACCCCTACGAGCAGTACTTC	CAWSGQYPYEQYF
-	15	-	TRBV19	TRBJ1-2	TGTGCCAGTAGTATTCTCCCCGGAGCGGACTATGGCTACACCTTC	CASSILPGADYGYTF
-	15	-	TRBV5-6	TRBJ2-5	TGTGCCAGCAGCTTGTGGTCCATAACTCGGGAGACCCAGTACTTC	CASSLWSITRETQYF
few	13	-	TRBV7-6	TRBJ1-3	TGTGCCAGCAGAGCAGGGTCTGGAAACACCATATATTTT	CASRAGSGNTIYF
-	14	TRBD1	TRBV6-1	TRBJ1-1	TGTGCCAGCAGCCTACAGGGGATGAACACTGAAGCTTTCTTT	CASSLQGMNTEAFF
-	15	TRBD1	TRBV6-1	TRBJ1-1	TGTGCCACCCTACGGGACAGGGCCATGAACACTGAAGCTTTCTTT	CATLRDRAMNTEAFF
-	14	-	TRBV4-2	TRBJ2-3	TGTGCCAGCAGCCAAGAATTGAGAGGTGATACGCAGTATTTT	CASSQELRGDTQYF
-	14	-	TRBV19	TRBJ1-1	TGTGCCAGTTTGGGGAGGGGCCGCCTCACTGAAGCTTTCTTT	CASLGRGRLTEAFF
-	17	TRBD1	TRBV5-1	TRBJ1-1	TGCGCCAGCAGCTCCCCCCGAACAGGGGGAGCTTACACTGAAGCTTTCTTT	CASSSPRTGGAYTEAFF
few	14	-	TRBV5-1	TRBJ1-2	TGCGCCAGCAGCTTGGCCGAGGGAGTAGATGGCTACACCTTC	CASSLAEGVDGYTF
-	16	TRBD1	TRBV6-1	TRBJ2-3	TGTGCCAGCAGTGAAATGGGACAGGGGGCCTTAGATACGCAGTATTTT	CASSEMGQGALDTQYF
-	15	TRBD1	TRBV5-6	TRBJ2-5	TGTGCCAGCAGCTCAAGTGGACAGGGAGAGGAGACCCAGTACTTC	CASSSSGQGEETQYF
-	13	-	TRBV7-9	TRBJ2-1	TGTGCCAGCAGCCGAGGACAGTACAATGAGCAGTTCTTC	CASSRGQYNEQFF
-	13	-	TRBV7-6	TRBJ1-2	TGTGCCAGCAGCAAACAGGGCCGGGATGGCTACACCTTC	CASSKQGRDGYTF
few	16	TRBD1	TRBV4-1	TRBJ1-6	TGCGCCAGCAGCCAAGACAAGGGGGACAGGGCATCACCCCTCCACTTT	CASSQDKGDRASPLHF
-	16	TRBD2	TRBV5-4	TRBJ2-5	TGTGCCAGCAGCTCTGCTAGCGGGGGGGTATCGAAGACCCAGTACTTC	CASSSASGGVSKTQYF
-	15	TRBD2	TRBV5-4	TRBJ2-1	TGCGCCAGCAGCTTTTCTAGCGGGGGGTACAATGAGCAGTTCTTC	CASSFSSGGYNEQFF
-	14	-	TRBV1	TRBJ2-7	TGCACCAGCAGCCAAGAGGGGACAGGGGACGAGCAGTACTTC	CTSSQEGTGDEQYF
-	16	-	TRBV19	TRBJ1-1	TGTGCCAGCCAAGGGATCGGGGGGGCGCTGAACACTGAAGCTTTCTTT	CASQGIGGALNTEAFF
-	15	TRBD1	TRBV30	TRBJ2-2	TGTGCCTGGAGGACGAGGGGGCAGAGCACCGGGGAGCTGTTTTTT	CAWRTRGQSTGELFF
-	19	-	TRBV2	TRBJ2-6	TGTGCCAGCAGTGAGGAGACAGGAAAAAAATCCTCTGGGGCCAACGTCCTGACTTTC	CASSEETGKKSSGANVLTF
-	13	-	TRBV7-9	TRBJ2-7	TGTGCCAGCAGTTGGCCCGCCCTTCACGAGCAGTACTTC	CASSWPALHEQYF
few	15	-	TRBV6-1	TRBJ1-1	TGTGCCAGCAGTGAAGAGGCAGGGCGGAGCACTGAAGCTTTCTTT	CASSEEAGRSTEAFF
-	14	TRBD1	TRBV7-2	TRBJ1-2	TGTGCCAGCAGCCGGACAGGGGATAACTATGGCTACACCTTC	CASSRTGDNYGYTF
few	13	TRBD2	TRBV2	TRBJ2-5	TGTGCCAGCAATCAGCGGGGGCCGGGGACCCAGTACTTC	CASNQRGPGTQYF
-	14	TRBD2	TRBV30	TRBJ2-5	TGTGCCTGGAGTGTACTAGCGGGGCAAGAGACCCAGTACTTC	CAWSVLAGQETQYF
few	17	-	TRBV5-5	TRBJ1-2	TGTGCCAGCAGCTTGTTGCCAGGGGCGGCACACAACTATGGCTACACCTTC	CASSLLPGAAHNYGYTF
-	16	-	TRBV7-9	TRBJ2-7	TGTGCCAGCAGCTCCCCCGGGCAGGGGAGCTCCTACGAGCAGTACTTC	CASSSPGQGSSYEQYF
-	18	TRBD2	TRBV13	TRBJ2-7	TGTGCCAGCAGCTCAGCCCCCCCCGGGACTAGCGGTGACTACGAGCAGTACTTC	CASSSAPPGTSGDYEQYF
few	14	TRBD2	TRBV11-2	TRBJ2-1	TGTGCCAGCAGAGTTAGCGGGGGGGCTATTGAGCAGTTCTTC	CASRVSGGAIEQFF
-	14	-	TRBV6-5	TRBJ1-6	TGTGCCAGCAGTGAAGTCAGGGGAACTTCACCCCTCCACTTT	CASSEVRGTSPLHF
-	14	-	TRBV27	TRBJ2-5	TGTGCCAGCAGTTTAATCTCCGACCAAGAGACCCAGTACTTC	CASSLISDQETQYF
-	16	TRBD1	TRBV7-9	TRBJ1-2	TGTGCCAGCAGCCCGCCCCAGAACCGGGACAGGGATGGCTACACCTTC	CASSPPQNRDRDGYTF
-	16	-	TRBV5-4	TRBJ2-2	TGTGCCAGCAGCTTCGATCCGGGGGCGAACACCGGGGAGCTGTTTTTT	CASSFDPGANTGELFF
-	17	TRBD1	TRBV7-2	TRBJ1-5	TGTGCCAGCAGCTTAGCCCCGGTCAGGGGGACGAATCAGCCCCAGCATTTT	CASSLAPVRGTNQPQHF
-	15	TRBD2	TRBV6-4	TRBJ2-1	TGTGCCAGCAGTCCGGGCGGGGGGGCCCACAATGAGCAGTTCTTC	CASSPGGGAHNEQFF
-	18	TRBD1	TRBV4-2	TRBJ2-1	TGTGCCAGCAGCCAAGGAGGAGTCCGGGACAGGGTACGCGATGAGCAGTTCTTC	CASSQGGVRDRVRDEQFF
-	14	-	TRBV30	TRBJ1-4	TGTGCCTGGAGTCCGACCAAGAGGGATGAAAAACTGTTTTTT	CAWSPTKRDEKLFF
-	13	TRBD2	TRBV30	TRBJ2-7	TGTGCCTGGAGTGTAGGTAGCGGGGACGAGCAGTACTTC	CAWSVGSGDEQYF
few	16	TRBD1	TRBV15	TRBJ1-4	TGTGCCACCAGCCCACAAGGGACAGGAGTTTCTGAAAAACTGTTTTTT	CATSPQGTGVSEKLFF
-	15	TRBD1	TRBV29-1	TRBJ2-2	TGCAGCGTCGCCGGGACAGGGGAGAACACCGGGGAGCTGTTTTTT	CSVAGTGENTGELFF
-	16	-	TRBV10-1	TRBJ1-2	TGCGCCAGCAGTGAATACGCGACGGGGGGGATCGGTGGCTACACCTTC	CASSEYATGGIGGYTF
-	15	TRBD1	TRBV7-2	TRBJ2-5	TGTGCCAGCAACCCCCAGGGGGTCGCCGAAGAGACCCAGTACTTC	CASNPQGVAEETQYF
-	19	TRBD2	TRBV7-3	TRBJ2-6	TGTGCCAGCAGCTCAGCCGGACTAGCGGGGGGGCGTGGGGCCAACGTCCTGACTTTC	CASSSAGLAGGRGANVLTF
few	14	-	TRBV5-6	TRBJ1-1	TGTGCCAGCAGCCGAGACAGCATCAACACTGAAGCTTTCTTT	CASSRDSINTEAFF
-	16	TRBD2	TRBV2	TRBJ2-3	TGTGCCAGCGACTCCGGGACTAGCGGGATCACAGATACGCAGTATTTT	CASDSGTSGITDTQYF
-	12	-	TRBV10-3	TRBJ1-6	TGTGCCATCAAAGAGCTTAATTCACCCCTCCACTTT	CAIKELNSPLHF
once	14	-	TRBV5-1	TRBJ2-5	TGCGCCAGCAGCTTCCTAAGTGAACAAGAGACCCAGTACTTC	CASSFLSEQETQYF
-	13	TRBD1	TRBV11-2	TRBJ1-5	TGTGCCAGCAGCGCACAGGGGAATCAGCCCCAGCATTTT	CASSAQGNQPQHF